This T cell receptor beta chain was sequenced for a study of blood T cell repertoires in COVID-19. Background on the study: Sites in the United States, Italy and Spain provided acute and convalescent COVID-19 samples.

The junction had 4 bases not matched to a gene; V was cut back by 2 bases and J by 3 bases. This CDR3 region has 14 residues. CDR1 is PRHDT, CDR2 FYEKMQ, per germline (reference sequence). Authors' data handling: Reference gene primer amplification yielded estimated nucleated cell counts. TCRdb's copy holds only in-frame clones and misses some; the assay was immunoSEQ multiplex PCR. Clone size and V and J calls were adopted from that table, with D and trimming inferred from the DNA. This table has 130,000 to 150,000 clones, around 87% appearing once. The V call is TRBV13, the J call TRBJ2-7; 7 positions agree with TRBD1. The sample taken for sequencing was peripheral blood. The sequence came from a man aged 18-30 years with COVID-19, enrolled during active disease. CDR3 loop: CASSLSDRVYEQYF. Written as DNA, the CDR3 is TGTGCCAGCAGCTTATCAGACAGGGTCTACGAGCAGTACTTC.